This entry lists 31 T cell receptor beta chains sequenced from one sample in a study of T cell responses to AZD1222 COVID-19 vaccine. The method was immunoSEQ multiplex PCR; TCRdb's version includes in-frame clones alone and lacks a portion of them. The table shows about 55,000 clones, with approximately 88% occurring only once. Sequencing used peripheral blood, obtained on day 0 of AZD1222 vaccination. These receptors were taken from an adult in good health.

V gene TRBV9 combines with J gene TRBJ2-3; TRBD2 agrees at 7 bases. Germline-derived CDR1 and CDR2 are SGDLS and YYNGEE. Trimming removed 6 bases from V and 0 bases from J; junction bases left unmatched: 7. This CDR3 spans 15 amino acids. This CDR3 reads CASKTGLVSTDTQYF. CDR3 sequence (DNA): TGTGCCAGCAAAACCGGACTAGTGAGCACAGATACGCAGTATTTT.

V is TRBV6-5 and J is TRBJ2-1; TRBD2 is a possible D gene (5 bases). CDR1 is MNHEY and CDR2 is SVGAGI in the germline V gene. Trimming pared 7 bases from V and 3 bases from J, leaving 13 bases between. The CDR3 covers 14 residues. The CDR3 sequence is CASNPLARYNEQFF. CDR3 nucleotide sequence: TGTGCCAGCAACCCCTTAGCGCGCTACAATGAGCAGTTCTTC.

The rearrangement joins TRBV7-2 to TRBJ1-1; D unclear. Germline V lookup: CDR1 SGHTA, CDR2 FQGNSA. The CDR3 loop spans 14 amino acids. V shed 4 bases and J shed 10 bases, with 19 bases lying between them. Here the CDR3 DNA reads TGTGCCAGCAGCTCCGGACCCGGGAGGGCGGGAGCTTTCTTT. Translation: CASSSGPGRAGAFF.

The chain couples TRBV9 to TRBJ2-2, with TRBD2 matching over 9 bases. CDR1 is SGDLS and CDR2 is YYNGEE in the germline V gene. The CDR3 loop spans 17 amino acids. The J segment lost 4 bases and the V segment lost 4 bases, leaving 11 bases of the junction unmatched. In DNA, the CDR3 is TGTGCCAGCAGCCCCCACGGGACTAGCAGGGCCACCGGGGAGCTGTTTTTT. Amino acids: CASSPHGTSRATGELFF. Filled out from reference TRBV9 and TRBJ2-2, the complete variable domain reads DSGVTQTPKHLITATGQRVTLRCSPRSGDLSVYWYQQSLDQGLQFLIQYYNGEERAKGNILERFSAQQFPDLHSELNLSSLELGDSALYFCASSPHGTSRATGELFFGEGSRLTVL.

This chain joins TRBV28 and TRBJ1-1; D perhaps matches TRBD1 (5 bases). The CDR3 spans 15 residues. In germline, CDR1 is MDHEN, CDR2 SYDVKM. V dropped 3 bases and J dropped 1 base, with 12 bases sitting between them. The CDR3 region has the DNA TGTGCCAGCAGTTTGCCGGGGGGGTGGAACACTGAAGCTTTCTTT. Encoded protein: CASSLPGGWNTEAFF.

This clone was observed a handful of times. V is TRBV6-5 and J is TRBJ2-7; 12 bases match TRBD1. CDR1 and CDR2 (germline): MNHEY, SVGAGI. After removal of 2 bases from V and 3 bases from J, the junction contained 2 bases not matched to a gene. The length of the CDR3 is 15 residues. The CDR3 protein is CASSYGDRGRYEQYF. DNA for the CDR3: TGTGCCAGCAGTTACGGGGACAGGGGGCGCTACGAGCAGTACTTC.

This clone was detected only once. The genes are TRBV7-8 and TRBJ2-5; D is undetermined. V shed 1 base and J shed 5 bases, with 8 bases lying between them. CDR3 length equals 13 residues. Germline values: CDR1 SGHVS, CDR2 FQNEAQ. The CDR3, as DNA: TGTGCCAGCAGCTTAGGTAGCTTTGAGACCCAGTACTTC. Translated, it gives CASSLGSFETQYF.

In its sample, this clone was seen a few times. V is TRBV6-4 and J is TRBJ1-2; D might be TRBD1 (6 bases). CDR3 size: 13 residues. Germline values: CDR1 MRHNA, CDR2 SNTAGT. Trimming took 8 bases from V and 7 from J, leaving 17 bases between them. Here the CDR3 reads CASFGGAGVGYTF. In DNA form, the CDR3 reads TGTGCCAGCTTTGGAGGGGCAGGGGTTGGCTACACCTTC.

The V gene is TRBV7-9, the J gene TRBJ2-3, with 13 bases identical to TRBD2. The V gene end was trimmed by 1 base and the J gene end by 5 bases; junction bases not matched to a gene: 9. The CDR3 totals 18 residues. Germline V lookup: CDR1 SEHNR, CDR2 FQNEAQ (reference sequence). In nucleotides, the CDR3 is TGTGCCAGCAGCTTAGGCATTACTAGCGGGAGGGCCGAAGATACGCAGTATTTT. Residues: CASSLGITSGRAEDTQYF.

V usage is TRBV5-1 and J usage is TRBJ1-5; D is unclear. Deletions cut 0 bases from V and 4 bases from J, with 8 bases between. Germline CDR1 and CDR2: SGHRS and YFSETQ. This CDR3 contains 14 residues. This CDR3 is CASSLEVGNQPQHF. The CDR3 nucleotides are TGCGCCAGCAGCTTGGAGGTCGGTAATCAGCCCCAGCATTTT.

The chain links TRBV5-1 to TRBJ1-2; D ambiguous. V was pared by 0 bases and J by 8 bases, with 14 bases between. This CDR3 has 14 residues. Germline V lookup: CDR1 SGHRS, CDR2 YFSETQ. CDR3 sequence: CASSLDGFNWGYTF. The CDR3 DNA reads TGCGCCAGCAGCTTGGATGGGTTTAATTGGGGCTACACCTTC.

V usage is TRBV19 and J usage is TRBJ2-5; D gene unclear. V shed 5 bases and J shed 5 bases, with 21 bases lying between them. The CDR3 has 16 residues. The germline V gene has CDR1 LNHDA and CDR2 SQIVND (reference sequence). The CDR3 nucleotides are TGTGCCAGTAGTCCCCGGCGACAACTGAGTGGGGAGACCCAGTACTTC. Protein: CASSPRRQLSGETQYF. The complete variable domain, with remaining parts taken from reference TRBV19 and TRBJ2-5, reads DGGITQSPKYLFRKEGQNVTLSCEQNLNHDAMYWYRQDPGQGLRLIYYSQIVNDFQKGDIAEGYSVSREKKESFPLTVTSAQKNPTAFYLCASSPRRQLSGETQYFGPGTRLLVL.

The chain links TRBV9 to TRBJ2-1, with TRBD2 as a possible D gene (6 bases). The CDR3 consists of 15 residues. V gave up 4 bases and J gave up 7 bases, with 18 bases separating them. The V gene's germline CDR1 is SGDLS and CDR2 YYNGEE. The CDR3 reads CASSSLGGGRNEQFF. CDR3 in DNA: TGTGCCAGCAGCTCCCTAGGAGGAGGGAGAAATGAGCAGTTCTTC.

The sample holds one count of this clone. The CDR3 sequence: CASSLSGPINQPQHF. CDR3 nucleotide sequence: TGTGCCAGCAGCTTGTCCGGGCCGATCAATCAGCCCCAGCATTTT. The V call is TRBV7-2, the J call TRBJ1-5; D is ambiguous. Trimming pared 3 bases from V and 3 bases from J, leaving 12 bases between. In germline, CDR1 is SGHTA, CDR2 FQGNSA. The CDR3 totals 15 residues. Looking up the rest from reference TRBV7-2 and TRBJ1-5 gives the full variable domain: GAGVSQSPSNKVTEKGKDVELRCDPISGHTALYWYRQSLGQGLEFLIYFQGNSAPDKSGLPSDRFSAERTGGSVSTLTIQRTQQEDSAVYLCASSLSGPINQPQHFGDGTRLSIL.

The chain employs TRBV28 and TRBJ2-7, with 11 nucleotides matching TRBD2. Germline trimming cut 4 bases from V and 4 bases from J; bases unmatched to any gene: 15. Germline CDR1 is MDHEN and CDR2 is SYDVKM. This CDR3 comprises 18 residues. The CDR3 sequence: CASSSPLAGDLPRYEQYF. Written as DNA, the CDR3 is TGTGCCAGCAGTTCCCCACTAGCGGGAGACCTTCCCCGTTACGAGCAGTACTTC.

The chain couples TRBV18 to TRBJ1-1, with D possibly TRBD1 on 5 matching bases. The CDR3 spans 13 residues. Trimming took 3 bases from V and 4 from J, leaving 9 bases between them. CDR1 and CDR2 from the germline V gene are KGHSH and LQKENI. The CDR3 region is CASSPGAGTEAFF. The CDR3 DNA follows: TGTGCCAGCTCACCCGGGGCGGGCACTGAAGCTTTCTTT.

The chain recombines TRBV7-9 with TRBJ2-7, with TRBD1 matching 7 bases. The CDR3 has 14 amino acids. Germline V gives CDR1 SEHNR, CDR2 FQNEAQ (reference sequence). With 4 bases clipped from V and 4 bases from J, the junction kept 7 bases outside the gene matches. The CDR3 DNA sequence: TGTGCCAGCAGCTCCGACCGACAGGGTTACGAGCAGTACTTC. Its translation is CASSSDRQGYEQYF. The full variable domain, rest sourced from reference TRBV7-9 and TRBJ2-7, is DTGVSQNPRHKITKRGQNVTFRCDPISEHNRLYWYRQTLGQGPEFLTYFQNEAQLEKSRLLSDRFSAERPKGSFSTLEIQRTEQGDSAMYLCASSSDRQGYEQYFGPGTRLTVT.

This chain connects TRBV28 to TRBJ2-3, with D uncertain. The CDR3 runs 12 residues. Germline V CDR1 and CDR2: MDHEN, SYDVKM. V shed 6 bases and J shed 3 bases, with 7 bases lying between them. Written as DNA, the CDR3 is TGTGCCAGCAGCCAACAGACAGATACGCAGTATTTT. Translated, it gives CASSQQTDTQYF.

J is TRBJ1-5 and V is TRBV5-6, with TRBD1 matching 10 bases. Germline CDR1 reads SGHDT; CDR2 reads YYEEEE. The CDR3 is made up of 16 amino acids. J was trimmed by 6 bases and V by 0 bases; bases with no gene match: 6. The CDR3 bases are TGTGCCAGCAGCTTGGGGGACAGGGGTTTAGGTCAGCCCCAGCATTTT. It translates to CASSLGDRGLGQPQHF.

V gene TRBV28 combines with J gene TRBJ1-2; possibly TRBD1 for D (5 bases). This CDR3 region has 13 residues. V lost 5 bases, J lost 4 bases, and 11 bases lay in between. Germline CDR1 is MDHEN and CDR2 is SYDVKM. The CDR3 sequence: CASSTTVPYGYTF. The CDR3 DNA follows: TGTGCCAGCAGTACGACAGTTCCCTATGGCTACACCTTC.

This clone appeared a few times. The CDR3 is CASALGTGGSYGYTF. As DNA, the CDR3 is TGTGCCAGCGCTTTAGGGACAGGGGGCAGCTATGGCTACACCTTC. The chain employs TRBV7-8 and TRBJ1-2, with 12 bases matching TRBD1. The length of the CDR3 is 15 residues. Germline V gene lookup returns CDR1 SGHVS and CDR2 FQNEAQ. The V and J ends lost 8 bases and 4 bases, in that order; junction bases with no gene match: 8.

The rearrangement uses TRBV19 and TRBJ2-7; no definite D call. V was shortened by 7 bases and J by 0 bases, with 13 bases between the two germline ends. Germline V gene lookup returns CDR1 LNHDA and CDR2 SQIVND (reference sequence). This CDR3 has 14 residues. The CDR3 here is CASKAEWGSYEQYF. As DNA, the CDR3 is TGTGCCAGTAAAGCAGAGTGGGGCTCCTACGAGCAGTACTTC.

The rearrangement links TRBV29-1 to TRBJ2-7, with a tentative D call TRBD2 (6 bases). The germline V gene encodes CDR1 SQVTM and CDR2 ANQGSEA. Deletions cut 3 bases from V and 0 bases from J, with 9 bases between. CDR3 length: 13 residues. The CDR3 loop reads CSVDGGSSYEQYF. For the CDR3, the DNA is TGCAGCGTTGACGGGGGAAGCTCCTACGAGCAGTACTTC.

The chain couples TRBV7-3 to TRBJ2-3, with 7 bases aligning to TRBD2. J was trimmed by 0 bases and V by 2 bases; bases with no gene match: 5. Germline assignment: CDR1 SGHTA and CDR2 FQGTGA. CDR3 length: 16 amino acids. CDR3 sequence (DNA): TGTGCCAGCAGCTTATATGGTAGCGGGAGCACAGATACGCAGTATTTT. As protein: CASSLYGSGSTDTQYF. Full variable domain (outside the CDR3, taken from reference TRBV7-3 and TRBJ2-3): GAGVSQTPSNKVTEKGKYVELRCDPISGHTALYWYRQSLGQGPEFLIYFQGTGAADDSGLPNDRFFAVRPEGSVSTLKIQRTERGDSAVYLCASSLYGSGSTDTQYFGPGTRLTVL.

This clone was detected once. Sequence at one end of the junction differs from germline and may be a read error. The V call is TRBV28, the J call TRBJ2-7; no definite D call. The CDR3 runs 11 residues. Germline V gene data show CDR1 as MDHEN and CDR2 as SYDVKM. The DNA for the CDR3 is TGTGCCAGCAGTCCCTCCGACGAGCAGTACTTC. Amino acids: CASSPSDEQYF.

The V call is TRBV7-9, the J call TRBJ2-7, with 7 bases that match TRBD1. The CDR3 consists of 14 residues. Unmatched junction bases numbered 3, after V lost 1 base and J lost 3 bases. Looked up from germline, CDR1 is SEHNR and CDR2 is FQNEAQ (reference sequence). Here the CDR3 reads CASSLGTGHYEQYF. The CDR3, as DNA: TGTGCCAGCAGCTTAGGGACAGGCCACTACGAGCAGTACTTC.

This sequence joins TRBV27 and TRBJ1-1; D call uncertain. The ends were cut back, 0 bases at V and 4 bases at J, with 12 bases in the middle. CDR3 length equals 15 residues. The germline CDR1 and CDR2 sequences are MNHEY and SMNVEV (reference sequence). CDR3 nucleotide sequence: TGTGCCAGCAGTTTATCAGGCCCCTCGGGCACTGAAGCTTTCTTT. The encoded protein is CASSLSGPSGTEAFF.

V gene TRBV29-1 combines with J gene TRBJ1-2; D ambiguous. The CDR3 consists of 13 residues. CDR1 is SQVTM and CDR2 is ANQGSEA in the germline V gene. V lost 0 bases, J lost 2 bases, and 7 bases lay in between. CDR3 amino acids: CSVEDRSNYGYTF. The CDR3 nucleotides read TGCAGCGTTGAAGATCGGTCGAACTATGGCTACACCTTC.

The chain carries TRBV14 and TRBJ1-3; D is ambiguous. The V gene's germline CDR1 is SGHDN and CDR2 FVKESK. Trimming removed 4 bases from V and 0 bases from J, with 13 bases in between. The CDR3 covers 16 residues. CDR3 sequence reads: CASSPYRVNSGNTIYF. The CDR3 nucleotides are TGTGCCAGCAGCCCTTACCGGGTGAACTCTGGAAACACCATATATTTT.

The CDR3 spells CASSSPDRYNSPLHF. CDR3 nucleotides: TGTGCCAGCAGTTCTCCGGACAGGTATAATTCACCCCTCCACTTT. This chain joins TRBV28 and TRBJ1-6, with 7 bases lining up with TRBD1. Germline V gives CDR1 MDHEN, CDR2 SYDVKM. J gave up 4 bases and V 4 bases, and 4 bases lay outside the gene matches. The CDR3 covers 15 residues.

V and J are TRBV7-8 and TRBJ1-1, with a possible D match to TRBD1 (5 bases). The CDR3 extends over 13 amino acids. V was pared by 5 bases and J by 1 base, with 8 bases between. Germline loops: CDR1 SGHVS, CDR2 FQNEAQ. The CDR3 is CASSTGGNTEAFF. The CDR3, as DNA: TGTGCCAGCAGCACCGGGGGGAACACTGAAGCTTTCTTT.